The text below deals with one T cell receptor (beta chain). Data came from immunoSEQ multiplex PCR; TCRdb stores just in-frame clones and leaves some out. The sample consists of 35,000 or so clones, over 75% of them appearing once. The data originate from a study of OX40 agonist ivuxolimab in advanced cancers. V gave up 5 bases and J gave up 4 bases; unmatched junction bases: 7. Germline V gene sequence: CDR1 SGHTA, CDR2 FQGTGA. The CDR3 has 15 residues. V usage is TRBV7-3 and J usage is TRBJ2-3; TRBD2 matches 9 bases. The TCR comes from an adult with an advanced solid tumor such as melanoma, head and neck, liver or kidney cancer. The sample was CD4+ or CD8+ T cells sorted from blood, taken in a trial of the OX40 agonist ivuxolimab. Here the CDR3 DNA reads TGTGCCAGCAGCGTGGCGGGGGGGCTACCAGATACGCAGTATTTT. Protein sequence: CASSVAGGLPDTQYF.